Below, 2 T cell receptor beta chains from the same sample are listed, as sequenced in a study of beta chain features in type 1 diabetes (dated 2018 in TCRdb). Libraries were made using the immunoSEQ multiplex PCR assay. The entire amount of isolated RNA was reverse transcribed using the High Capacity cDNA Reverse Transcription Kit, so the sequenced TCRB transcripts were expressed ones. Sourced from immuneACCESS, this table was stored by TCRdb with only in-frame sequences that have V and J called. A share of the clones is absent; for the studies checked, an unresolved V gene accounts for under half, and the remainder has no known explanation. For this sample there are nearly 250,000 clones; roughly 14% appear just once. The ten biggest clones cover about 0.024% of the sample. The material sequenced was naive CD4+ T cells from blood. Explained via the paper, the cell subset or site label denotes: true naive CD4+ T cells. The origin of the receptors is a woman between 35 and 50 years old in good health.

This clone was counted only a few times. The CDR3 is CASSMRSNEKLFF. CDR3 DNA: TGTGCCAGCAGTATGAGGTCGAATGAAAAACTGTTTTTT. The chain combines TRBV27 with TRBJ1-4; D not resolved. CDR1 MNHEY and CDR2 SMNVEV come from the germline V gene (reference sequence). The CDR3 runs 13 residues. V lost 5 bases, J lost 5 bases, and 9 bases lay in between.

This chain joins TRBV4-1 and TRBJ2-3, with D possibly TRBD2 on 6 matching bases. Trimming took 1 base from V and 0 from J, leaving 14 bases between them. CDR1 and CDR2 (germline): MGHRA, YSYEKL. CDR3 length: 17 residues. CDR3 protein: CASSQVRGTTSTDTQYF. In DNA, the CDR3 is TGCGCCAGCAGCCAAGTGCGGGGAACGACTAGCACAGATACGCAGTATTTT.